The T cell receptor beta chain under discussion was sequenced for a study of shared clonotypes between healthy human individuals. Broader study findings: Only blood underwent sampling, and tissue repertoires likely differ.

With respect to this clone: Its target is unknown.

The naive CD8 subset, CD45RO-negative cells positively selected for CCR7, excluded terminally differentiated effector memory CD45RA+ cells. Deep-level settings were used for running the assay. Over several immunoSEQ plates, each subset's genomic DNA was distributed in even portions. The sorted-subset replicate PCRs were given 150 to 250 ng DNA, which is 30,000 to 35,000 T cell genomes. Libraries were prepared by immunoSEQ multiplex PCR; TCRdb keeps only in-frame clonotypes and omits some of them. The sample shows about 600,000 clones, 95% to 98% of them seen only once. Trimming shortened V by 3 bases and J by 2 bases, and 13 bases separated the two germline ends. This CDR3 spans 16 amino acids. Germline V gene data show CDR1 as MNHEY and CDR2 as SMNVEV (reference sequence).

The sequenced sample was naive CD8+ T cells sorted from blood. This chain uses TRBV27 with TRBJ2-2, with D perhaps matching TRBD2 (5 bases). The sequence derives from a man aged 25 to 40 in good health. This CDR3 reads CASSFFGVRNTGELFF. The CDR3 DNA reads TGTGCCAGCAGTTTTTTCGGGGTTCGAAACACCGGGGAGCTGTTTTTT.